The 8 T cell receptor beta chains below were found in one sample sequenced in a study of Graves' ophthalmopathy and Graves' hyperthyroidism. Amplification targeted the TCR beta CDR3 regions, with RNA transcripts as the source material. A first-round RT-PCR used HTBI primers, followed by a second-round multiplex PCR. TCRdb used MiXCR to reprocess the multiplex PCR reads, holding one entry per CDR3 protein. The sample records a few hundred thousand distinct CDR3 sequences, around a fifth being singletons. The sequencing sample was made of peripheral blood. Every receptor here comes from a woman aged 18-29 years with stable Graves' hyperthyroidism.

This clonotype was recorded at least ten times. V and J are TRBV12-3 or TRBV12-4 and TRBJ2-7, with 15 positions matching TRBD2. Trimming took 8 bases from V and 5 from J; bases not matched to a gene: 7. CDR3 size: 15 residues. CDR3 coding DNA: TGTGCCAGCCGTACCGGGACTAGCGGGAGGAACGAGCAGTACTTC. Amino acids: CASRTGTSGRNEQYF.

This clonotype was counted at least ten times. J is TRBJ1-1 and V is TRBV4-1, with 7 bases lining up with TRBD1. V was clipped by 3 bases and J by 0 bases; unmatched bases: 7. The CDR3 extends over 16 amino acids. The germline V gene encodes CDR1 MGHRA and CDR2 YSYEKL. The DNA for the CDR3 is TGCGCCAGCAGCCAGAATCGAGGGGGCATGAACACTGAAGCTTTCTTT. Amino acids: CASSQNRGGMNTEAFF.

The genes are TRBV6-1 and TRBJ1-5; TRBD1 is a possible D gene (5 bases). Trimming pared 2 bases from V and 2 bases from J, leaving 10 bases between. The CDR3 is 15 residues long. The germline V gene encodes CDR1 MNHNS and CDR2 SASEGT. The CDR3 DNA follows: TGTGCCAGCAGTGAATTGGTAGGGGGCAATCAGCCCCAGCATTTT. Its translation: CASSELVGGNQPQHF.

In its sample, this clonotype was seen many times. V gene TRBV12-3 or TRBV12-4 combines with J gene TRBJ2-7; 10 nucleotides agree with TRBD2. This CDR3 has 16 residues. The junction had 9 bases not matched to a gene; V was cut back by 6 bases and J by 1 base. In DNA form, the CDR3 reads TGTGCCAGCAGGGCCGAGGGTAGCGGGAGGTCCTACGAGCAGTACTTC. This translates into CASRAEGSGRSYEQYF.

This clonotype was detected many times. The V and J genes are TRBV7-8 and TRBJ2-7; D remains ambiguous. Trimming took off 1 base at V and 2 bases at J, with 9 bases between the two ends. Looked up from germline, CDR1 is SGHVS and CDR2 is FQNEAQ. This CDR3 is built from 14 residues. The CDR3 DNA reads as TGTGCCAGCAGCTTAGTCGGAAACCCCTACGAGCAGTACTTC. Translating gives CASSLVGNPYEQYF.

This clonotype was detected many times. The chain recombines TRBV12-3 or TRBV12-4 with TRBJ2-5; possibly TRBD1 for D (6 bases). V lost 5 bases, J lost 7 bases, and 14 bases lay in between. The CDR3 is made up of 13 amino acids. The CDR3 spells CASSRQASGTQYF. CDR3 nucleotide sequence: TGTGCCAGCAGTAGACAGGCGTCAGGGACCCAGTACTTC.

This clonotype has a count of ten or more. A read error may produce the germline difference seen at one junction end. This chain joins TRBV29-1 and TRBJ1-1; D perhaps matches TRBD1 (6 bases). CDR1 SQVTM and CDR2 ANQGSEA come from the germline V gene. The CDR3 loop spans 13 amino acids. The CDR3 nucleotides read TGCAGCGTTGTAGGTTCTTGGGACACTGAAACTTTCTTT. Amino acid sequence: CSVVGSWDTETFF.

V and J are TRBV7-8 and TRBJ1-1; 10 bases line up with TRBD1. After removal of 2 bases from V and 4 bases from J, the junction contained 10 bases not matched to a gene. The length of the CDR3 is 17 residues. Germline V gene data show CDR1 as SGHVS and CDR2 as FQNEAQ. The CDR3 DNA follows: TGTGCCAGCAGCTTAAGACCGACAGGGGGCGCTTTCACTGAAGCTTTCTTT. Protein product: CASSLRPTGGAFTEAFF.